The clone carrying this TCR beta chain came up a few times. Its antigen remains unidentified. These data belong to a study of human T cells and chemical hapten exposure. Time point here: pre-sensitization, week 0. Specified treatment: therapeutic diphenylcyclopropenone sensitization with weekly scalp DPC. Ahead of each patch test application, blood was drawn. The library tagged individual cDNA molecules with unique molecular identifiers. TCRdb re-analysed the RACE reads in MiXCR, keeping a single row per CDR3 protein. This table has a few hundred thousand distinct CDR3 sequences, 5% to 6.5% appearing once. The length of the CDR3 is 14 residues. Per the germline V gene, CDR1 is SQVTM and CDR2 is ANQGSEA. V shed 6 bases, J shed 2 bases, and the junction held 5 bases outside the gene matches. Regarding the study as a whole: Relative to controls, expanded TCRs formed significantly more large CDR3 similarity clusters. With DPC sensitization, TCRs exceeding 1 in 1000 frequency showed no change.

This specimen consisted of whole blood, obtained in connection with sensitization to the hapten diphenylcyclopropenone (DPC). The TCR comes from a young woman with alopecia areata. Some clones in this sample may be carry-over from other donors' samples. The chain uses TRBV29-1 and TRBJ1-4; 8 bases agree with TRBD1. CDR3 bases: TGCAGCGTCGTCGACAGGGGCACTAATGAAAAACTGTTTTTT. It yields the protein CSVVDRGTNEKLFF. Based on the CDR3 plus reference TRBV29-1 and TRBJ1-4, the full variable domain is SAVISQKPSRDICQRGTSLTIQCQVDSQVTMMFWYRQQPGQSLTLIATANQGSEATYESGFVIDKFPISRPNLTFSTLTVSNMSPEDSSIYLCSVVDRGTNEKLFFGSGTQLSVL.